This T cell receptor beta chain was recovered during a study of blood T cell repertoires in COVID-19. Overall study: Specimens from acute and convalescent COVID-19 originated in the United States, Italy and Spain.

Profiling relied on immunoSEQ multiplex PCR, and the TCRdb table lists in-frame clones only, not all of them. Of under 200,000 clones in the sample, 84% are singletons; the top ten hold roughly 3.2%. Self-reported history from a screening survey and questionnaire set each donor's cohort. Looked up from germline, CDR1 is SNHLY and CDR2 is FYNNEI. Germline trimming cut 5 bases from V and 6 bases from J; bases unmatched to any gene: 5. The CDR3 sequence is 15 residues long. The chain has TRBV2 and TRBJ2-1; 12 bases match TRBD2. Sequencing was performed on PBMCs or T cells enriched from blood (not recorded which). This receptor was identified in a woman aged 25 to 39 who had been exposed to COVID-19. The CDR3 DNA reads TGTGCCAGCAGTACTAGCGGGGGGCCGCCCAATGAGCAGTTCTTC. This encodes CASSTSGGPPNEQFF. The variable domain in full, with the rest retrieved from reference TRBV2 and TRBJ2-1, is EPEVTQTPSHQVTQMGQEVILRCVPISNHLYFYWYRQILGQKVEFLVSFYNNEISEKSEIFDDQFSVERPDGSNFTLKIRSTKLEDSAMYFCASSTSGGPPNEQFFGPGTRLTVL.